The 5 T cell receptor beta chains below were found in one sample sequenced in a study of OX40 agonist ivuxolimab in advanced cancers. The library was built by means of the immunoSEQ multiplex PCR assay. As stored in TCRdb, this immuneACCESS dataset retains in-frame rearrangements with V and J assigned. A fraction of the clones does not appear; measured against another copy, unresolved V genes explain less than half of the discrepancy, and the remainder lacks a known reason. For this sample the table gives more than 50,000 clones, of which approximately 80% were detected only once. In total, the top ten clones hold roughly 4% of the sample. The material sequenced was CD4+ or CD8+ T cells sorted from blood, taken in a trial of the OX40 agonist ivuxolimab. The receptors stem from an adult with an advanced solid tumor such as melanoma, head and neck, liver or kidney cancer.

V usage is TRBV5-4 and J usage is TRBJ2-3; D is tentatively TRBD1 or TRBD2 (5 bases each). The germline CDR1 and CDR2 sequences are SGHNT and YYREEE (reference sequence). V gave up 5 bases and J gave up 2 bases, with 15 bases separating them. This CDR3 has 15 residues. The CDR3 sequence: CASSYPGTNTDTQYF. CDR3 in DNA: TGTGCCAGCAGTTATCCCGGGACCAACACAGATACGCAGTATTTT.

This clone has only a few counts. The chain has TRBV6-6 and TRBJ1-6; D gene ambiguous. Germline CDR1 and CDR2: MNHNY and SVGAGI (reference sequence). The CDR3 loop spans 13 amino acids. V was pared by 8 bases and J by 3 bases, with 8 bases between. The CDR3 coding sequence is TGTGCCAGCGCGCCGATCTATAATTCACCCCTCCACTTT. Its translation is CASAPIYNSPLHF.

The chain is built from TRBV11-2 and TRBJ1-2; tentatively, D is TRBD1 (6 bases). This CDR3 has 15 amino acids. V shed 2 bases and J shed 2 bases, with 12 bases lying between them. CDR1 and CDR2 (germline): SGHAT, FQNNGV. This chain's CDR3 is CASSLKGGPNYGYTF. The CDR3 DNA reads TGTGCCAGCAGCTTAAAAGGGGGACCCAACTATGGCTACACCTTC. Supplemented by reference TRBV11-2 and TRBJ1-2, the full variable domain reads EAGVAQSPRYKIIEKRQSVAFWCNPISGHATLYWYQQILGQGPKLLIQFQNNGVVDDSQLPKDRFSAERLKGVDSTLKIQPAKLEDSAVYLCASSLKGGPNYGYTFGSGTRLTVV.

The chain recombines TRBV7-8 with TRBJ2-7; 8 bases agree with TRBD2. V was pared by 6 bases and J by 3 bases, with 13 bases of the junction left unmatched. The germline CDR1 and CDR2 sequences are SGHVS and FQNEAQ. The CDR3 is made up of 16 amino acids. The CDR3 is CASRPLAGGPIYEQYF. CDR3 nucleotides: TGTGCCAGCAGGCCCCTGGCGGGGGGCCCTATCTACGAGCAGTACTTC.

The chain recombines TRBV28 with TRBJ1-5; 8 positions match TRBD1. The CDR3 loop spans 16 amino acids. J was trimmed by 5 bases and V by 2 bases; bases with no gene match: 8. Looked up from germline, CDR1 is MDHEN and CDR2 is SYDVKM. As DNA, the CDR3 is TGTGCCAGCAGTTTACCGTTCGGGACAGGCTATCAGCCCCAGCATTTT. Residues: CASSLPFGTGYQPQHF.